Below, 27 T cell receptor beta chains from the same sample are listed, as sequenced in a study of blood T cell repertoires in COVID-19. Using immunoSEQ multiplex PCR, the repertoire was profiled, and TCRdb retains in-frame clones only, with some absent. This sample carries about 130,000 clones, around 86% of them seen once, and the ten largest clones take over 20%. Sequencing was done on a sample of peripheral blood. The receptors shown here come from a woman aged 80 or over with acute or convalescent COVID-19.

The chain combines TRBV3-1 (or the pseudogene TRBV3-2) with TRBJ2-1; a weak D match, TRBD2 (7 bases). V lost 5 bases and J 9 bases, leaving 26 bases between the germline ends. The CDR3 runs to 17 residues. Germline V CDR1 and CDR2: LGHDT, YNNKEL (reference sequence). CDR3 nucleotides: TGTGCCAGCAGCTCAGGGAGGGGCGGGGGCCTTCCGGGTGAGCAGTTCTTC. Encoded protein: CASSSGRGGGLPGEQFF.

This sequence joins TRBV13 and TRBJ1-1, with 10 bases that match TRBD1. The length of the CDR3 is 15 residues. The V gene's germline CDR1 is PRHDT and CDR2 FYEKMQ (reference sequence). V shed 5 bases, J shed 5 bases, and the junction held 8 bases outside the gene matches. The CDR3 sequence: CASSPGDRGLTEAFF. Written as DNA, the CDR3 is TGTGCCAGCAGCCCCGGGGACAGGGGCCTGACTGAAGCTTTCTTT.

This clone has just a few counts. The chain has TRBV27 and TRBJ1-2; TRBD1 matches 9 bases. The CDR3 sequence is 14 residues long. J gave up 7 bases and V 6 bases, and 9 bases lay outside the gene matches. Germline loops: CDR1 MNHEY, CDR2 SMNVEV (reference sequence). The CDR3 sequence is CASSHRDRASGYTF. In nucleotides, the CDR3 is TGTGCCAGCAGCCACCGGGACAGGGCTAGTGGCTACACCTTC.

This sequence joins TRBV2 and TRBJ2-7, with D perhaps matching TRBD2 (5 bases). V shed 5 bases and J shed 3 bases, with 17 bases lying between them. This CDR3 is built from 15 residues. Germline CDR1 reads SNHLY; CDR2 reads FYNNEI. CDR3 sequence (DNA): TGTGCCAGCAGTTCCGGGGATCCGGCCCTCTACGAGCAGTACTTC. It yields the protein CASSSGDPALYEQYF.

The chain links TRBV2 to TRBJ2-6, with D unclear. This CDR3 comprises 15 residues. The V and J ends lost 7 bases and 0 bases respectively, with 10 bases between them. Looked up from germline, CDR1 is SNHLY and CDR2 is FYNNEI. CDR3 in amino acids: CASMQFISGANVLTF. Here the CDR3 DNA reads TGTGCCAGCATGCAGTTTATCTCTGGGGCCAACGTCCTGACTTTC.

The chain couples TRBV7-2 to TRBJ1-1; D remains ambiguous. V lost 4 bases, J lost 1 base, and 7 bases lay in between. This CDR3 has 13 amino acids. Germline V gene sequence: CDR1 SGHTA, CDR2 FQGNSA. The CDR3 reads CASSYSPNTEAFF. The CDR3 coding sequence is TGTGCCAGCAGCTACTCACCGAACACTGAAGCTTTCTTT. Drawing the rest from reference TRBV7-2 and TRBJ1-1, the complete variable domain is GAGVSQSPSNKVTEKGKDVELRCDPISGHTALYWYRQSLGQGLEFLIYFQGNSAPDKSGLPSDRFSAERTGGSVSTLTIQRTQQEDSAVYLCASSYSPNTEAFFGQGTRLTVV.

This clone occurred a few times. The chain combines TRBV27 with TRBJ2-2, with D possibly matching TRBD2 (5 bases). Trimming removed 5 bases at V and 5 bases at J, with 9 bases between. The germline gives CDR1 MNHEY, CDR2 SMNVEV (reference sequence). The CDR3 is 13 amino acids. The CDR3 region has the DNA TGTGCCAGCAGTCTAACTAGGACCGGGGAGCTGTTTTTT. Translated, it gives CASSLTRTGELFF.

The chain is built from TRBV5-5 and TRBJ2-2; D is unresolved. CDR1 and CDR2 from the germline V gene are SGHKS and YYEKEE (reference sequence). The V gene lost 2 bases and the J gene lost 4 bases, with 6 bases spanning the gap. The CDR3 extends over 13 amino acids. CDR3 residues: CASSFAGTGELFF. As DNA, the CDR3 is TGTGCCAGCAGCTTCGCCGGCACCGGGGAGCTGTTTTTT.

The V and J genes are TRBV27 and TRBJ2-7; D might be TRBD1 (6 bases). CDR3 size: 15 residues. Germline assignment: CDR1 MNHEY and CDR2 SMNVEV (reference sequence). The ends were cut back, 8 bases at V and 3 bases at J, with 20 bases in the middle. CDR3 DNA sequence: TGTGCCAGCCTACCCGACCGGGACAAGGACTACGAGCAGTACGTC. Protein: CASLPDRDKDYEQYV.

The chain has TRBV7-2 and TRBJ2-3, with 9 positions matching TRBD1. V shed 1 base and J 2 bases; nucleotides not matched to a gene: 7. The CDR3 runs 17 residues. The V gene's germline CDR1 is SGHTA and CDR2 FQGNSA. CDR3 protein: CASSLGGTGKYTDTQYF. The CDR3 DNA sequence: TGTGCCAGCAGCTTAGGTGGGACAGGGAAATACACAGATACGCAGTATTTT.

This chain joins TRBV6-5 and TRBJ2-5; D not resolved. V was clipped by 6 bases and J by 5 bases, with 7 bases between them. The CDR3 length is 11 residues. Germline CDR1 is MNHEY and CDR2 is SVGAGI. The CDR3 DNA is TGTGCCAGCAGCCCCGGTGAGACCCAGTACTTC. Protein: CASSPGETQYF.

CDR3 nucleotides: TGTGCCAGCAGTCGCGGGGGGCCCCAAGAGACCCAGTACTTC. Its translation is CASSRGGPQETQYF. This chain connects TRBV11-3 to TRBJ2-5, with 8 bases identical to TRBD2. The CDR3 has 14 amino acids. CDR1 SGHNT and CDR2 YENEEA come from the germline V gene. Losses at the gene ends were 6 bases for V and 1 base for J; bases not matched to a gene: 4.

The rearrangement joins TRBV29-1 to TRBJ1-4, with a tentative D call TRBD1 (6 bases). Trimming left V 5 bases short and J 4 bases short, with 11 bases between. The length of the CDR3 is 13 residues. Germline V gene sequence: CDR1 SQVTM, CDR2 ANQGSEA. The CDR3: CSVLDSRNEKLFF. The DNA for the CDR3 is TGCAGCGTTTTGGACAGCCGTAATGAAAAACTGTTTTTT.

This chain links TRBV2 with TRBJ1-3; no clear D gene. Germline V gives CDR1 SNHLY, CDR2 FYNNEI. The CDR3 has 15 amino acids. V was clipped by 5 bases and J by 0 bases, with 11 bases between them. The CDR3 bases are TGTGCCAGCAGTAGGGAGCAAAACTCTGGAAACACCATATATTTT. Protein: CASSREQNSGNTIYF.

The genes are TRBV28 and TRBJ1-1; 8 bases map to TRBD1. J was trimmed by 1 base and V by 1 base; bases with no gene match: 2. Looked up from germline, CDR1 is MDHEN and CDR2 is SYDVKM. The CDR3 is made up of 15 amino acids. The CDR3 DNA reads TGTGCCAGCAGTTTATTTCAGGGGGCGAACACTGAAGCTTTCTTT. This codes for CASSLFQGANTEAFF.

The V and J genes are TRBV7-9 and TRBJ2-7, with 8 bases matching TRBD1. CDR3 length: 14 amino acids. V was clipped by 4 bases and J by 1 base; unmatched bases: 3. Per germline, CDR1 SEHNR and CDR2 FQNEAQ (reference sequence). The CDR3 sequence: CASSSGDRSYEQYF. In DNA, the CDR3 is TGTGCCAGCAGCTCAGGGGACAGGTCCTACGAGCAGTACTTC.

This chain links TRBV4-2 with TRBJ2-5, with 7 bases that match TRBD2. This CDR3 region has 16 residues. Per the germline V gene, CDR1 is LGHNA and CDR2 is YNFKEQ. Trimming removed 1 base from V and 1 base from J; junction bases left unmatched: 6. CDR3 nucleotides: TGTGCCAGCAGCCAAGGGGCAGCGGGGTCCCAAGAGACCCAGTACTTC. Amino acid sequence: CASSQGAAGSQETQYF.

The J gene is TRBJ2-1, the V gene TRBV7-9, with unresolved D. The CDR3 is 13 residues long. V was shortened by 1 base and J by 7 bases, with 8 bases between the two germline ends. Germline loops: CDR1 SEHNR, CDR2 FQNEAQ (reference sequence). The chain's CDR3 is CASSLEARNEQFF. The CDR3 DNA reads TGTGCCAGCAGCTTAGAAGCGCGGAATGAGCAGTTCTTC.

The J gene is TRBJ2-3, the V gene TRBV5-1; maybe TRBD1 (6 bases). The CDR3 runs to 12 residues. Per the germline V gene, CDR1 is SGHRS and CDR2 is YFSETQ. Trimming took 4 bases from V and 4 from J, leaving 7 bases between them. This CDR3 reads CASSRGSDTQYF. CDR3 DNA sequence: TGCGCCAGCAGCAGGGGGTCAGATACGCAGTATTTT. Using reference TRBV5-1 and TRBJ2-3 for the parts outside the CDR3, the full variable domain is KAGVTQTPRYLIKTRGQQVTLSCSPISGHRSVSWYQQTPGQGLQFLFEYFSETQRNKGNFPGRFSGRQFSNSRSEMNVSTLELGDSALYLCASSRGSDTQYFGPGTRLTVL.

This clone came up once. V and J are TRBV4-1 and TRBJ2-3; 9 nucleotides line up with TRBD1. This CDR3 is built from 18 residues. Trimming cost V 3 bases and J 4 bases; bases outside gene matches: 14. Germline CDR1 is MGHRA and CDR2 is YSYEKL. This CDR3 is CASSQRLADRGWADTQYF. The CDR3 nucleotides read TGCGCCAGCAGCCAGAGACTGGCGGACAGGGGATGGGCAGATACGCAGTATTTT.

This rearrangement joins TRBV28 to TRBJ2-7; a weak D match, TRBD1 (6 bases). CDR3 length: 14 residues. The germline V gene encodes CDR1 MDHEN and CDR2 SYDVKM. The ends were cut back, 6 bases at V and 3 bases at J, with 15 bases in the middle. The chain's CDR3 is CASSPSETGYEQYV. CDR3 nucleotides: TGTGCCAGCAGCCCCTCAGAGACAGGCTACGAGCAGTACGTC.

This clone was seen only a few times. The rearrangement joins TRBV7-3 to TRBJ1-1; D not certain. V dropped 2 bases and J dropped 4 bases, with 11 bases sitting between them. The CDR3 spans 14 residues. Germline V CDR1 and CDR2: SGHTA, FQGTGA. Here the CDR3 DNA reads TGTGCCAGCAGCTTATCTTCACTTGGCACTGAAGCTTTCTTT. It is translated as CASSLSSLGTEAFF. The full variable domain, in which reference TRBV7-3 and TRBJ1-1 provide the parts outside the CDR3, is GAGVSQTPSNKVTEKGKYVELRCDPISGHTALYWYRQSLGQGPEFLIYFQGTGAADDSGLPNDRFFAVRPEGSVSTLKIQRTERGDSAVYLCASSLSSLGTEAFFGQGTRLTVV.

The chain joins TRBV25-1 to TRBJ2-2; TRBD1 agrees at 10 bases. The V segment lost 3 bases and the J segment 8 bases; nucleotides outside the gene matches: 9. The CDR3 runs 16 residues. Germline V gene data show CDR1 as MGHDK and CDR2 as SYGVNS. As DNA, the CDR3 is TGTGCCAGCAGTGACCCGGGACAGGGGTCCGCTGGGGAGCTGTTTTTT. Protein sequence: CASSDPGQGSAGELFF.

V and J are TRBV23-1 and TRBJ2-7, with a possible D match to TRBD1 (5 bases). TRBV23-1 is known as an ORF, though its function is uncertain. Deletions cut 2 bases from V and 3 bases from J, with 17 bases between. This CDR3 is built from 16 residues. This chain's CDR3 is CASSQPSPDIIYEQYV. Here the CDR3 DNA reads TGCGCCAGCAGTCAACCCAGCCCGGACATAATCTACGAGCAGTACGTC.

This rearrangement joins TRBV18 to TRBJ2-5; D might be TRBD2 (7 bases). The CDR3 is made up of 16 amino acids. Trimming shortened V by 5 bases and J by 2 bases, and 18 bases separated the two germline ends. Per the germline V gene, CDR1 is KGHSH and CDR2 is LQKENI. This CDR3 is CASSTGTGRGQETQYF. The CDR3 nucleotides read TGTGCCAGCTCAACCGGGACGGGGAGGGGGCAAGAGACCCAGTACTTC.

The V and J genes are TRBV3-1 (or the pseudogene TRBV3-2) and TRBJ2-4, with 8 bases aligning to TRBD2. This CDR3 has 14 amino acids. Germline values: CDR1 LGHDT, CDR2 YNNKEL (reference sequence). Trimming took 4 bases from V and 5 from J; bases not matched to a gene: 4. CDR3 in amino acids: CASSLAGGENIQYF. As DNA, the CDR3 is TGTGCCAGCAGCCTCGCGGGGGGAGAAAACATTCAGTACTTC.

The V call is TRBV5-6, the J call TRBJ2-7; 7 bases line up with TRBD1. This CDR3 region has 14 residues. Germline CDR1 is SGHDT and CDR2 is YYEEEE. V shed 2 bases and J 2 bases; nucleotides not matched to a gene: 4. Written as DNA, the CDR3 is TGTGCCAGCAGCTTTAGGGACAGAGCCTACGAGCAGTACGTC. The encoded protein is CASSFRDRAYEQYV.